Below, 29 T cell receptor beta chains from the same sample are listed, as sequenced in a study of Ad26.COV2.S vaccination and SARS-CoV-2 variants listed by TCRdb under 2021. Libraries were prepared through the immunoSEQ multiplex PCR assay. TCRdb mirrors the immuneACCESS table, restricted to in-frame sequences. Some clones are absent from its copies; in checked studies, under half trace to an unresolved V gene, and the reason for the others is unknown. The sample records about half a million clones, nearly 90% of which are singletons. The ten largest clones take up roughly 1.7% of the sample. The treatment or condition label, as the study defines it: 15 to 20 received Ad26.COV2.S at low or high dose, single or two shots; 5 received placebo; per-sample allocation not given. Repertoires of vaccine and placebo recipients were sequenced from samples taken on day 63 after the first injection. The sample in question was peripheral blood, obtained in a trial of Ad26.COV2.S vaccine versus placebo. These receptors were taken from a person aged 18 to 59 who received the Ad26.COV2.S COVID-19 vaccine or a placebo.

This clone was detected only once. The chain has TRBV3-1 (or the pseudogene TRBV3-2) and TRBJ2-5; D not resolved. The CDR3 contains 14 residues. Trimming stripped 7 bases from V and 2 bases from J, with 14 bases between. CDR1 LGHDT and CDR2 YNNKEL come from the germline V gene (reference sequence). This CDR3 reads CASTPGLRQETQYF. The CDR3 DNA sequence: TGTGCCAGCACCCCTGGCCTAAGGCAAGAGACCCAGTACTTC.

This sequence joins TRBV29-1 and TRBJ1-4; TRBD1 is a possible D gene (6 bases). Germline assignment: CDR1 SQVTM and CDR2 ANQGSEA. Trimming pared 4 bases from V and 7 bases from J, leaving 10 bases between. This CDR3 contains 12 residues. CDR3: CSVGQGPEKLFF. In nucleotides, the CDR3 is TGCAGCGTTGGGCAGGGGCCTGAAAAACTGTTTTTT.

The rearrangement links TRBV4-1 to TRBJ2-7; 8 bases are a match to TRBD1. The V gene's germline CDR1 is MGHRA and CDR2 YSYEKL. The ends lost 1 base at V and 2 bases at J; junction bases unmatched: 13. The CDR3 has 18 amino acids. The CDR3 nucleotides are TGCGCCAGCAGCCAAGGGATTCTCAGGACAGGGAGGACCTACGAGCAGTACTTC. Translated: CASSQGILRTGRTYEQYF.

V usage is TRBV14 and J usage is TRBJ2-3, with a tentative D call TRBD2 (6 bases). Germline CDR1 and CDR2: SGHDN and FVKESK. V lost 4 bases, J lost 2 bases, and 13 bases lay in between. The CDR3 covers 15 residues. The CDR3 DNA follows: TGTGCCAGCAGCCCCCAGCTAGCGTACACAGATACGCAGTATTTT. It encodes CASSPQLAYTDTQYF.

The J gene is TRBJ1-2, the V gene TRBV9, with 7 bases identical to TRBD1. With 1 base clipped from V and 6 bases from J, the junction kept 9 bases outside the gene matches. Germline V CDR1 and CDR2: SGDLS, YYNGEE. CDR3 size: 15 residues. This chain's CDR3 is CASSVNTGDSDGYTF. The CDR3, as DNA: TGTGCCAGCAGCGTAAATACAGGGGATTCGGATGGCTACACCTTC. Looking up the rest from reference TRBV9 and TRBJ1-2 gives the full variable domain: DSGVTQTPKHLITATGQRVTLRCSPRSGDLSVYWYQQSLDQGLQFLIQYYNGEERAKGNILERFSAQQFPDLHSELNLSSLELGDSALYFCASSVNTGDSDGYTFGSGTRLTVV.

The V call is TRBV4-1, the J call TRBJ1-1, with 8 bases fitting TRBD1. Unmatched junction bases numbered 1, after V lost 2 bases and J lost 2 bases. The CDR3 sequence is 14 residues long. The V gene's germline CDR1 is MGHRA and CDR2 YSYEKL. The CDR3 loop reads CASSQQGANTEAFF. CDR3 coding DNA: TGCGCCAGCAGCCAACAGGGGGCTAACACTGAAGCTTTCTTT.

The CDR3 is CASSWGVVTGNTDTQYF. Here the CDR3 DNA reads TGCGCCAGCAGCTGGGGGGTAGTGACTGGAAACACAGATACGCAGTATTTT. This rearrangement joins TRBV5-1 to TRBJ2-3; D possibly corresponds to TRBD2 (6 bases). CDR1 SGHRS and CDR2 YFSETQ come from the germline V gene. The CDR3 is made up of 17 amino acids. The V end lost 3 bases, the J end lost 2 bases, and 19 bases lay between the germline ends. Combining the CDR3 with reference TRBV5-1 and TRBJ2-3 gives the whole variable domain KAGVTQTPRYLIKTRGQQVTLSCSPISGHRSVSWYQQTPGQGLQFLFEYFSETQRNKGNFPGRFSGRQFSNSRSEMNVSTLELGDSALYLCASSWGVVTGNTDTQYFGPGTRLTVL.

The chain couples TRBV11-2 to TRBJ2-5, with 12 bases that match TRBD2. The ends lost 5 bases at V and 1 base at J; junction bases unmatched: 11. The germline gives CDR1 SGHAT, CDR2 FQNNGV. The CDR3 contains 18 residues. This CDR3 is CASSPHLGLAGLQETQYF. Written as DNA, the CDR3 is TGTGCCAGCAGCCCGCACTTGGGACTAGCGGGCCTCCAAGAGACCCAGTACTTC.

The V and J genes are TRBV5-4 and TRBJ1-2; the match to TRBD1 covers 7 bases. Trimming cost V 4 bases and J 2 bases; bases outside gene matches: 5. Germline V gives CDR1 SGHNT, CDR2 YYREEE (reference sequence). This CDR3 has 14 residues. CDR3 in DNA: TGTGCCAGCAGCCTGGGGACAGAGAACTATGGCTACACCTTC. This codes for CASSLGTENYGYTF.

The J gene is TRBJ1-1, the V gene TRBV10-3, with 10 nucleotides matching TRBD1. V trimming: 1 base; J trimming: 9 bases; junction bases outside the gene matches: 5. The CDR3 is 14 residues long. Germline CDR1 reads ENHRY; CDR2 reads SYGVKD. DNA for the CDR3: TGTGCCATCAGTGAGTGGACAGGGGGGGTTCAAGCTTTCTTT. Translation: CAISEWTGGVQAFF.

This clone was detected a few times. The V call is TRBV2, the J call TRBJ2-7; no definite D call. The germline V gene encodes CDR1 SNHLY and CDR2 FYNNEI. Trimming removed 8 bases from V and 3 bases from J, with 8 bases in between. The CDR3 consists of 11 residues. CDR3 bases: TGTGCCAGCTCCGGAGACTACGAGCAGTACTTC. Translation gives CASSGDYEQYF.

CDR3 in amino acids: CASSLMGSQETQYF. CDR3 coding DNA: TGTGCCAGCAGCTTAATGGGTTCCCAAGAGACCCAGTACTTC. V is TRBV7-9 and J is TRBJ2-5; D is uncertain. The length of the CDR3 is 14 residues. The ends were cut back, 2 bases at V and 1 base at J, with 8 bases in the middle. Germline loops: CDR1 SEHNR, CDR2 FQNEAQ (reference sequence). The full variable domain, with the rest looked up from reference TRBV7-9 and TRBJ2-5, is DTGVSQNPRHKITKRGQNVTFRCDPISEHNRLYWYRQTLGQGPEFLTYFQNEAQLEKSRLLSDRFSAERPKGSFSTLEIQRTEQGDSAMYLCASSLMGSQETQYFGPGTRLLVL.

The CDR3 DNA is TGTGCCTGGAGTTTAGCGGGGGGATCACAAGAGACCCAGTACTTC. Its protein is CAWSLAGGSQETQYF. The V gene is TRBV30, the J gene TRBJ2-5; 10 nucleotides match TRBD2. V lost 2 bases, J lost 2 bases, and 5 bases stayed unmatched. The CDR3 is 15 amino acids. From germline, CDR1 is GTSNPN and CDR2 SVGIG (reference sequence).

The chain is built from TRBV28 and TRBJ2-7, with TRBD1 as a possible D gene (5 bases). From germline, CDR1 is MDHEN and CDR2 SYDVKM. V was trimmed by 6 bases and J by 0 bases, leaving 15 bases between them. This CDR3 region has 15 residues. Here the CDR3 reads CASSYEPTASYEQYF. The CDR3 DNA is TGTGCCAGCAGCTACGAGCCGACAGCCTCCTACGAGCAGTACTTC.

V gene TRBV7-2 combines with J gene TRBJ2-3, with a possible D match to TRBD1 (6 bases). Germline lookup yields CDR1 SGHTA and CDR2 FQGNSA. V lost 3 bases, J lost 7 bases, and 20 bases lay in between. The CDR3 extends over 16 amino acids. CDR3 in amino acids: CASSFSDRRRVNTQYF. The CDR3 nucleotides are TGTGCCAGCAGCTTCAGTGACAGGCGGAGAGTAAATACGCAGTATTTT.

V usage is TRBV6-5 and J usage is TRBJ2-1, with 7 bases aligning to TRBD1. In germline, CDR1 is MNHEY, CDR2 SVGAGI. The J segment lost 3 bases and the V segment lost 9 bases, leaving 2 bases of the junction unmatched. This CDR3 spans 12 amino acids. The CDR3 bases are TGTGCCAGTTGGACAGGCTACAATGAGCAGTTCTTC. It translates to CASWTGYNEQFF.

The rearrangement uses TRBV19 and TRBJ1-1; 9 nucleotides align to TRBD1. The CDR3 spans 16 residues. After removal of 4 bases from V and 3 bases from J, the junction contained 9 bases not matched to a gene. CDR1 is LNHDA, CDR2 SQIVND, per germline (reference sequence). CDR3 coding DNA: TGTGCCAGTAGTACCCGGGACAGGGAGGAGCACACTGAAGCTTTCTTT. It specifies CASSTRDREEHTEAFF.

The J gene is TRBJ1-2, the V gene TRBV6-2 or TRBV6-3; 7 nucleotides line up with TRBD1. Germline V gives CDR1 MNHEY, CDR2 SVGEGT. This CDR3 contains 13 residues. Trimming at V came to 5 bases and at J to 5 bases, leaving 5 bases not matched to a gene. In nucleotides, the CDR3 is TGTGCCAGCAGTCAGGACAGGATTTATGGCTACACCTTC. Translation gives CASSQDRIYGYTF.

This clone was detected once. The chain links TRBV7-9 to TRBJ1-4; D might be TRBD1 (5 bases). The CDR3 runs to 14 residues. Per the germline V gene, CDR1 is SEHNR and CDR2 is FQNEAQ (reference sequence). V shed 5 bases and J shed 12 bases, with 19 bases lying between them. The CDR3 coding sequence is TGTGCCAGCAGCCGAGGGGCCCGAACTTGGGAACTGTTTTTT. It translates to CASSRGARTWELFF.

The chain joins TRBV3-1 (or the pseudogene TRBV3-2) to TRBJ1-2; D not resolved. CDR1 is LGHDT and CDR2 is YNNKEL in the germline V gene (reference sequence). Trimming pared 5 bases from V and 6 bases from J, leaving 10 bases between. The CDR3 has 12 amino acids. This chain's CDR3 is CASSKGPDGYTF. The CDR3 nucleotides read TGTGCCAGCAGCAAAGGGCCGGATGGCTACACCTTC.

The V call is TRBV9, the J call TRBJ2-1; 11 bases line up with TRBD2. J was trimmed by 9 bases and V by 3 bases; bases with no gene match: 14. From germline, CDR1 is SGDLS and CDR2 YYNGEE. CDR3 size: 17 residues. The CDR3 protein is CASSAQVAGGPISEQFF. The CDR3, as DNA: TGTGCCAGCAGCGCCCAGGTAGCGGGGGGGCCGATTTCTGAGCAGTTCTTC.

The CDR3, as DNA: TGTGCCAGCAGTGGGGACCGGGGGACAAATCGCTACGAGCAGTACTTC. As protein: CASSGDRGTNRYEQYF. This rearrangement joins TRBV6-7 to TRBJ2-7, with D perhaps assigned TRBD1 or TRBD2 (6 bases each). TRBV6-7 carries the ORF label, with uncertain function. The V end was cut by 5 bases, the J end by 3 bases, with 20 bases between. This CDR3 is built from 16 residues.

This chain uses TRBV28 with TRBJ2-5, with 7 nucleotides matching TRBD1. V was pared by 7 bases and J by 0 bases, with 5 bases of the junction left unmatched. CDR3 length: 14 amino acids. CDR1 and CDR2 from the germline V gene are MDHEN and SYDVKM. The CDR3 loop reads CASNGDRDQETQYF. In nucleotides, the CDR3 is TGTGCCAGCAACGGAGACAGGGACCAAGAGACCCAGTACTTC.

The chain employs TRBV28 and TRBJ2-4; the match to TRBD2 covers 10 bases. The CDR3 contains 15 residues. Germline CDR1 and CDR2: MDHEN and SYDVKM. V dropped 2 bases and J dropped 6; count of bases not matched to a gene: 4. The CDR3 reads CASSLHPSGGNIQYF. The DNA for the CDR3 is TGTGCCAGCAGTTTACACCCTAGCGGGGGAAACATTCAGTACTTC. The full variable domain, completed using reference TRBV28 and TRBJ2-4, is DVKVTQSSRYLVKRTGEKVFLECVQDMDHENMFWYRQDPGLGLRLIYFSYDVKMKEKGDIPEGYSVSREKKERFSLILESASTNQTSMYLCASSLHPSGGNIQYFGAGTRLSVL.

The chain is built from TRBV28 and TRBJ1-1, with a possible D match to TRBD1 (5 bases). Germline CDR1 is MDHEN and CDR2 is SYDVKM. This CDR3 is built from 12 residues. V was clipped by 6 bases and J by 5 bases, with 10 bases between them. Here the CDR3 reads CASRAGTTEAFF. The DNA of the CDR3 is TGTGCCAGCAGGGCGGGGACGACTGAAGCTTTCTTT.

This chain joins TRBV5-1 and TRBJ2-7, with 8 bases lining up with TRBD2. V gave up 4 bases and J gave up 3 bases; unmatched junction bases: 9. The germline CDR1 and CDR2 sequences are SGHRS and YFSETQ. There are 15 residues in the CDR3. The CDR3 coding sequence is TGCGCCAGCAGCACCGGACTAGCCCTATTCTACGAGCAGTACTTC. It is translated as CASSTGLALFYEQYF.

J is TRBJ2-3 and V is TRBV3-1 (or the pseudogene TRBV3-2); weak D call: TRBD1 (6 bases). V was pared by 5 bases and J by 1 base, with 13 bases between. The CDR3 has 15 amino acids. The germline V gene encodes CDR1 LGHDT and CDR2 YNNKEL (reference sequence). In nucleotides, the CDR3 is TGTGCCAGCAGCTTAAAGTGGACAGGCACAGATACGCAGTATTTT. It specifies CASSLKWTGTDTQYF.

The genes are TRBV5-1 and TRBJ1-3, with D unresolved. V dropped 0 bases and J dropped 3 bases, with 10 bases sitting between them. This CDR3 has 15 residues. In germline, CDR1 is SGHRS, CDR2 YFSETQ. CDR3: CASSLELFGGNTIYF. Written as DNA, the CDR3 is TGCGCCAGCAGCTTGGAACTCTTCGGTGGAAACACCATATATTTT. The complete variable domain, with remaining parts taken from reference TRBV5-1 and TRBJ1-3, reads KAGVTQTPRYLIKTRGQQVTLSCSPISGHRSVSWYQQTPGQGLQFLFEYFSETQRNKGNFPGRFSGRQFSNSRSEMNVSTLELGDSALYLCASSLELFGGNTIYFGEGSWLTVV.

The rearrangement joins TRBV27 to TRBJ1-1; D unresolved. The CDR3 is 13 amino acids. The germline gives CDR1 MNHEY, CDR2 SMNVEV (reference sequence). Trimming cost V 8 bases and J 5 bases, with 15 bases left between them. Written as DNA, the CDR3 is TGTGCCAGCTTACCCCGGCTGGGGACTGAAGCTTTCTTT. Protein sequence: CASLPRLGTEAFF.